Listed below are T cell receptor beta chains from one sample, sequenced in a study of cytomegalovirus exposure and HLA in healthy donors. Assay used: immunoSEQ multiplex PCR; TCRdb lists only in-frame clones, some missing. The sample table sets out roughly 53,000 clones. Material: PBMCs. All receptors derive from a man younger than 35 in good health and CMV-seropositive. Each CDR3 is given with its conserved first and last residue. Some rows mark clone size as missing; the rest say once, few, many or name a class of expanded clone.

cdr3_aa: CASSAGSGGAGELFF
v_call: TRBV2
j_call: TRBJ2-2
clone_size: -

cdr3_aa: CASSGASGRSSTVAGELFF
v_call: TRBV28
j_call: TRBJ2-2
clone_size: -

cdr3_aa: CASSVGVLGAYNEQFF
v_call: TRBV9
j_call: TRBJ2-1
clone_size: -

cdr3_aa: CASSVGTSGYEQYF
v_call: TRBV9
j_call: TRBJ2-7
clone_size: -

cdr3_aa: CASSLEGVRVYEQYF
v_call: TRBV5-1
j_call: TRBJ2-7
clone_size: -

cdr3_aa: CAWSRDRGPFYGYTF
v_call: TRBV30
j_call: TRBJ1-2
clone_size: -

cdr3_aa: CAIRSGTSGSSGGTQYF
v_call: TRBV10-3
j_call: TRBJ2-3
clone_size: -

cdr3_aa: CSVTAGGVQETQYF
v_call: TRBV29-1
j_call: TRBJ2-5
clone_size: -

cdr3_aa: CASSFGGSNQPQHF
v_call: TRBV5-4
j_call: TRBJ1-5
clone_size: -

cdr3_aa: CASSVIRQGAGGYTF
v_call: TRBV5-4
j_call: TRBJ1-2
clone_size: -

cdr3_aa: CASSLFSLIVDTQYF
v_call: TRBV27
j_call: TRBJ2-3
clone_size: -

cdr3_aa: CASSLHIPQRNQPQHF
v_call: TRBV28
j_call: TRBJ1-5
clone_size: -

cdr3_aa: CASSLVSGLPLNEQFF
v_call: TRBV5-4
j_call: TRBJ2-1
clone_size: -

cdr3_aa: CASRWGHGELFF
v_call: TRBV19
j_call: TRBJ2-2
clone_size: medium-sized

cdr3_aa: CASRRDRGFSYEQYF
v_call: TRBV28
j_call: TRBJ2-7
clone_size: -

cdr3_aa: CASKRWGQGTAGELFF
v_call: TRBV7-9
j_call: TRBJ2-2
clone_size: -

cdr3_aa: CSGDTTGGGTEAFF
v_call: TRBV29-1
j_call: TRBJ1-1
clone_size: -

cdr3_aa: CASSPPEQYNQPQHF
v_call: TRBV28
j_call: TRBJ1-5
clone_size: -

cdr3_aa: CASSSWTGKLTDTQYF
v_call: TRBV5-6
j_call: TRBJ2-3
clone_size: -

cdr3_aa: CASSPTGVTGTDTQYF
v_call: TRBV7-3
j_call: TRBJ2-3
clone_size: -

cdr3_aa: CASSYGTANTEAFF
v_call: TRBV5-4
j_call: TRBJ1-1
clone_size: -

cdr3_aa: CASSPVNTEAFF
v_call: TRBV7-7
j_call: TRBJ1-1
clone_size: -

cdr3_aa: CASSSGQRGSGYTF
v_call: TRBV7-9
j_call: TRBJ1-2
clone_size: -

cdr3_aa: CASKPGTGNYEQYF
v_call: TRBV19
j_call: TRBJ2-7
clone_size: -

cdr3_aa: CASSYPGTPSYEQYF
v_call: TRBV5-1
j_call: TRBJ2-7
clone_size: -

cdr3_aa: CAWSDYTEAFF
v_call: TRBV30
j_call: TRBJ1-1
clone_size: -

cdr3_aa: CAISGGEDTNARYEQYF
v_call: TRBV10-3
j_call: TRBJ2-7
clone_size: -

cdr3_aa: CASSPRGGTGFVEQYF
v_call: TRBV4-1
j_call: TRBJ2-7
clone_size: -